This T cell receptor beta chain was identified during a study of blood T cell repertoires in COVID-19. Study-level information: T cells, B-cell-depleted T cells, or PBMCs provided the cDNA or gDNA that served as material.

The CDR3 sequence is 17 residues long. Trimming took 3 bases from V and 0 from J; bases not matched to a gene: 8. Germline V lookup: CDR1 LGHDT, CDR2 YNNKEL (reference sequence). Under the authors' procedure: Amplification of reference gene primers was used by the study to estimate nucleated cell counts. Profiled with immunoSEQ multiplex PCR; TCRdb holds only in-frame clones, not every one. The V and J calls and clone size are taken from that table; D and trimming were inferred from the DNA. The table includes roughly 42,000 clones, 70% to 90% detected once. The gene calls are TRBV3-1 (or the pseudogene TRBV3-2) and TRBJ2-7, with 10 positions matching TRBD1. The source of this sequence is a human donor in a cohort sampled during active COVID-19. Input material: peripheral blood. The CDR3 here is CASSQAIWTGGSYEQYF. CDR3 sequence (DNA): TGTGCCAGCAGCCAGGCGATATGGACAGGGGGCTCCTACGAGCAGTACTTC.